A selection of T cell receptor beta chains follows, all from one sample in a study of T-cell reconstitution after alpha-beta-depleted transplantation in children. TCRdb reanalysed the PCR reads using MiXCR and keeps one entry per CDR3 protein. Of a few hundred thousand distinct CDR3 sequences listed, more than 7.5% are singletons. The input for sequencing was PBMCs from the stem cell graft donor, taken from the stem cell graft. These receptors all stem from a human donor who donated a stem cell graft to a child with SCID. CDR3s include the opening cysteine and the closing phenylalanine or tryptophan. Each record gives: CDR3 length, D gene, V gene, clone size, J gene, CDR3 protein, CDR3 DNA. The D gene is left open where the match is weak. Only part of the rows carry a size: once, few, many, or a class if the clone is expanded.

15	-	TRBV5-1	many	TRBJ1-2	CASSLGQARSYGYTF	TGCGCCAGCAGCTTGGGACAGGCACGTAGCTATGGCTACACCTTC
14	-	TRBV3-1	many	TRBJ2-7	CASSQRPVDYEQYF	TGTGCCAGCAGCCAACGTCCAGTGGACTACGAGCAGTACTTC
13	-	TRBV5-1	many	TRBJ2-3	CASSWETSDTQYF	TGCGCCAGCAGCTGGGAGACATCAGATACGCAGTATTTT
15	TRBD1	TRBV5-1	many	TRBJ1-2	CASRLNRGLNYGYTF	TGCGCCAGCAGATTGAACAGGGGGCTAAACTATGGCTACACCTTC
14	-	TRBV15	many	TRBJ2-7	CATSKRVSPHEQYF	TGTGCCACCTCCAAGCGGGTATCTCCCCACGAGCAGTACTTC
14	-	TRBV19	many	TRBJ1-4	CASGPDRLNEKLFF	TGTGCCAGCGGACCTGACAGGCTCAATGAAAAACTGTTTTTT
16	-	TRBV7-2	-	TRBJ2-1	CASSRTVRGWYNEQFF	TGTGCCAGCAGCCGGACGGTCAGGGGATGGTACAATGAGCAGTTCTTC
14	-	TRBV12-3/TRBV12-4	many	TRBJ1-5	CASSLEAPPAPQHF	TGTGCCAGCAGTTTGGAAGCGCCTCCGGCGCCCCAGCATTTT
17	TRBD1	TRBV4-1	-	TRBJ2-2	CASSVPGTGGSGGELFF	TGCGCCAGCAGCGTCCCCGGGACAGGGGGCAGTGGCGGGGAGCTGTTTTTT
15	-	TRBV7-9	-	TRBJ1-1	CASSSVGPMNTEAFF	TGTGCCAGCAGCTCCGTGGGGCCCATGAACACTGAAGCTTTCTTT
16	-	TRBV24-1	many	TRBJ2-1	CATSDTAGTGPNEQFF	TGTGCCACCAGTGATACCGCAGGGACTGGGCCCAATGAGCAGTTCTTC
15	-	TRBV7-2	many	TRBJ1-1	CASSPHSSWGTEAFF	TGTGCCAGCAGCCCCCACAGCAGCTGGGGAACTGAAGCTTTCTTT
12	-	TRBV9	many	TRBJ1-3	CASSDGNGPKYF	TGTGCCAGCAGCGATGGGAACGGACCGAAGTATTTT
14	-	TRBV5-1	many	TRBJ2-7	CASSFRDKGDEQYF	TGCGCCAGCAGCTTTCGGGACAAAGGCGACGAGCAGTACTTC
16	TRBD1	TRBV18	-	TRBJ1-1	CPSSPRDRAMNTEAFF	TGTCCCAGCTCACCCCGGGACAGGGCTATGAACACTGAAGCTTTCTTT
13	-	TRBV6-6	-	TRBJ2-2	CASSYLGQGQLFF	TGTGCCAGCAGTTACTTGGGCCAGGGCCAGCTGTTTTTT
22	-	TRBV4-3	few	TRBJ1-1	CASSRYSFYFGALVVEDTEAFF	TGCGCCAGCAGCCGATATAGTTTCTATTTCGGGGCCCTCGTTGTTGAGGACACTGAAGCTTTCTTT
12	-	TRBV5-5	many	TRBJ2-5	CASQDSSETQYF	TGTGCCAGCCAGGACAGCTCCGAGACCCAGTACTTC
15	-	TRBV5-5	many	TRBJ1-1	CASSPVPGLRTEAFF	TGTGCCAGCAGCCCCGTCCCGGGACTACGGACTGAAGCTTTCTTT
16	TRBD1	TRBV7-6	few	TRBJ1-1	CASSLQQGNMNTEAFF	TGTGCCAGCAGCTTACAACAGGGGAACATGAACACTGAAGCTTTCTTT
13	-	TRBV18	many	TRBJ1-2	CASSPTDNYGYTF	TGTGCCAGCTCACCTACGGATAACTATGGCTACACCTTC
14	-	TRBV15	many	TRBJ1-1	CATSRDRGTTEAFF	TGTGCCACCAGCAGAGATCGAGGTACCACTGAAGCTTTCTTT
18	TRBD2	TRBV29-1	many	TRBJ2-4	CSASRSSGGLVAKNIQYF	TGCAGCGCGTCTCGGTCTAGCGGGGGGCTAGTAGCCAAAAACATTCAGTACTTC
16	TRBD2	TRBV10-2	-	TRBJ2-1	CASSLVGGGTYNEQFF	TGCGCCAGCAGCCTCGTCGGCGGGGGGACCTACAATGAGCAGTTCTTC